The 24 T cell receptor beta chains below come from one sample, sequenced in a study of T-cell memory formation after mild COVID-19 (dated by TCRdb to the early 2020s). Receptor libraries were prepared by 5' RACE. Sequencing used an Illumina NovaSeq 6000. The public reads were quality trimmed at Q25 with fastp and then assembled into clones with MiXCR by TCRdb, keeping productive beta chains. All rows with the same CDR3 protein become a single entry with the most common DNA and genes. The sample contains 300,000 to 400,000 distinct CDR3 sequences, about 15% of them found a single time. The ten largest clones take up roughly a fifth of the sample. The sequenced material came from PBMCs or a T cell subset sorted from them (not recorded which). The receptors shown here come from a man younger than 30 who had mild COVID-19 (a few samples of this study predate the infection). The sample titles of this study are shuffled in the database, so cell type and time point are left out; the donor was told from shared clones.

V usage is TRBV7-2 and J usage is TRBJ1-2; TRBD1 might be the D (5 bases). Germline CDR1 and CDR2: SGHTA and FQGNSA. The CDR3 is 13 amino acids. Trimming removed 5 bases at V and 4 bases at J, with 11 bases between. The CDR3 coding sequence is TGTGCCAGCAGCCCAGGGCGGACCTATGGCTACACCTTC. Translation: CASSPGRTYGYTF.

The chain uses TRBV18 and TRBJ2-7; D could derive from TRBD1 or TRBD2 (5 bases each). V was cut by 3 bases and J by 5 bases, with 8 bases left in between. The V gene's germline CDR1 is KGHSH and CDR2 LQKENI. This CDR3 spans 12 amino acids. CDR3 residues: CASSPWGNEQYV. DNA of the CDR3: TGTGCCAGCTCACCGTGGGGGAACGAGCAGTACGTC.

This clonotype showed up many times. The V call is TRBV9, the J call TRBJ2-3, with no clear D. Germline CDR1 reads SGDLS; CDR2 reads YYNGEE. The ends were cut back, 7 bases at V and 6 bases at J, with 15 bases in the middle. This CDR3 comprises 13 residues. CDR3 in amino acids: CASSVGSTDTQYF. CDR3 DNA sequence: TGTGCCAGCTCAGTGGGTAGTACGGATACGCAGTATTTT.

This clonotype has just a few counts. The chain carries TRBV5-6 and TRBJ2-1; maybe TRBD2 (6 bases). V was pared by 5 bases and J by 7 bases, with 10 bases between. The CDR3 loop spans 12 amino acids. Germline CDR1 and CDR2: SGHDT and YYEEEE. The CDR3 sequence: CASRGGGNEQFF. The CDR3 coding sequence is TGTGCCAGCAGGGGAGGCGGGAATGAGCAGTTCTTC.

This chain connects TRBV28 to TRBJ1-4; tentatively, D is TRBD1 (5 bases). Trimming took 2 bases from V and 3 from J, leaving 13 bases between them. Per the germline V gene, CDR1 is MDHEN and CDR2 is SYDVKM. The CDR3 covers 16 residues. In nucleotides, the CDR3 is TGTGCCAGCAGTTTACGTTGGGGGGACGCTAATGAAAAACTGTTTTTT. Amino acids: CASSLRWGDANEKLFF.

This clonotype came up many times. This chain links TRBV5-1 with TRBJ2-2; D is uncertain. The length of the CDR3 is 14 residues. The V gene lost 3 bases and the J gene lost 1 base, with 7 bases spanning the gap. The germline CDR1 and CDR2 sequences are SGHRS and YFSETQ. The CDR3 region is CASSSTVNTGELFF. The CDR3 nucleotides read TGCGCCAGCAGCTCGACGGTGAACACCGGGGAGCTGTTTTTT.

This clonotype came up a few times. This rearrangement joins TRBV6-6 to TRBJ2-6; 9 bases align to TRBD1. The CDR3 totals 12 residues. V shed 5 bases, J shed 13 bases, and the junction held 3 bases outside the gene matches. Germline V CDR1 and CDR2: MNHNY, SVGAGI (reference sequence). The CDR3 protein is CASSRDREVLTF. DNA of the CDR3: TGTGCCAGCAGTAGGGACAGGGAGGTCCTGACTTTC.

The chain carries TRBV10-3 and TRBJ2-5, with D perhaps TRBD2 (7 bases). The CDR3 extends over 17 amino acids. V lost 0 bases, J lost 1 base, and 15 bases lay in between. Germline V gene lookup returns CDR1 ENHRY and CDR2 SYGVKD. CDR3: CAISESRGGVTQETQYF. CDR3 nucleotide sequence: TGTGCCATCAGTGAGTCGAGAGGGGGGGTCACCCAAGAGACCCAGTACTTC.

This clonotype appeared a few times. The CDR3 nucleotides read TGTGCCAGCAGCGTCACAGGGACCGGGGAGCTGTTTTTT. Its translation is CASSVTGTGELFF. The gene calls are TRBV7-2 and TRBJ2-2; D possibly corresponds to TRBD1 (6 bases). The germline V and J ends were trimmed by 5 bases and 5 bases, with 9 bases remaining between them. CDR1 and CDR2 from the germline V gene are SGHTA and FQGNSA. The CDR3 length is 13 residues.

The chain uses TRBV29-1 and TRBJ2-1, with D perhaps assigned TRBD1 or TRBD2 (6 bases each). This CDR3 has 15 amino acids. V lost 4 bases and J lost 2, with 15 bases in between. Germline lookup yields CDR1 SQVTM and CDR2 ANQGSEA. The CDR3 DNA sequence: TGCAGCGTTGCGGGGGCAGGCCGTACCTACAATGAGCAGTTCTTC. As protein: CSVAGAGRTYNEQFF.

In its sample, this clonotype was seen a few times. The junction and the germline gene differ at one end; a read error may be behind it. The chain joins TRBV12-3 or TRBV12-4 to TRBJ2-5, with unresolved D. The CDR3 extends over 14 amino acids. This CDR3 reads CASSLDVSQKTQYF. The CDR3 DNA reads TGTGCCAGCAGTTTAGATGTAAGCCAAAAGACCCAGTACTTC.

The chain is built from TRBV12-3 or TRBV12-4 and TRBJ2-6, with 11 bases lining up with TRBD2. CDR3 length: 16 amino acids. The J segment lost 2 bases and the V segment lost 4 bases, leaving 1 base of the junction unmatched. The CDR3 is CASSSLAGAGANVLTF. CDR3 DNA sequence: TGTGCCAGCAGTTCACTAGCGGGGGCTGGGGCCAACGTCCTGACTTTC.

This clonotype has a handful of counts. The rearrangement joins TRBV27 to TRBJ2-3, with a tentative D call TRBD2 (5 bases). The germline gives CDR1 MNHEY, CDR2 SMNVEV (reference sequence). The CDR3 is 12 amino acids. CDR3 loop: CAVASAPDTQYF. The CDR3 bases are TGTGCAGTAGCGAGCGCGCCAGATACGCAGTATTTT.

This chain uses TRBV7-9 with TRBJ2-3; 7 positions match TRBD1. Germline V gives CDR1 SEHNR, CDR2 FQNEAQ (reference sequence). The ends lost 2 bases at V and 4 bases at J; junction bases unmatched: 6. The CDR3 loop spans 15 amino acids. CDR3 region: CASSLRQGDADTQYF. The CDR3 DNA follows: TGTGCCAGCAGCTTACGCCAGGGGGACGCAGATACGCAGTATTTT.

This clonotype occurred once. The CDR3 region is CASSPNRDRIQETQYF. The DNA for the CDR3 is TGTGCCAGCAGCCCGAACCGGGACAGAATTCAAGAGACCCAGTACTTC. This rearrangement joins TRBV5-5 to TRBJ2-5, with 7 bases aligning to TRBD1. With 4 bases clipped from V and 2 bases from J, the junction kept 11 bases outside the gene matches. This CDR3 has 16 amino acids. Germline V CDR1 and CDR2: SGHKS, YYEKEE (reference sequence).

The V and J genes are TRBV7-9 and TRBJ1-1; D may be TRBD1 (5 bases). V lost 1 base, J lost 9 bases, and 12 bases lay in between. Per the germline V gene, CDR1 is SEHNR and CDR2 is FQNEAQ (reference sequence). This CDR3 comprises 13 residues. The CDR3: CASSLGGAKKAFF. Written as DNA, the CDR3 is TGTGCCAGCAGCTTAGGGGGCGCGAAGAAAGCTTTCTTT.

This clonotype has more than one count but fewer than ten. The gene calls are TRBV11-2 and TRBJ2-7; D is possibly TRBD1 (5 bases). The CDR3 covers 15 residues. CDR1 is SGHAT and CDR2 is FQNNGV in the germline V gene. Trimming pared 3 bases from V and 1 base from J, leaving 13 bases between. The CDR3 DNA reads as TGTGCCAGCAGCTTGGTGGTTGGGGCATCCTACGAGCAGTACTTC. Protein: CASSLVVGASYEQYF.

The chain employs TRBV10-3 and TRBJ2-2; TRBD2 matches at 9 bases. The germline V gene has CDR1 ENHRY and CDR2 SYGVKD. The CDR3 has 14 amino acids. V was clipped by 9 bases and J by 4 bases; unmatched bases: 6. The CDR3 DNA sequence: TGTGCCATGACGGGACTAGCAGGCACCGGGGAGCTGTTTTTT. Protein: CAMTGLAGTGELFF.

In nucleotides, the CDR3 is TGTGCCAGCAGCTTAGTGGGGCCCTACAATGAGCAGTTCTTC. This encodes CASSLVGPYNEQFF. This chain joins TRBV13 and TRBJ2-1; D perhaps matches TRBD1 (5 bases). Trimming took 1 base from V and 2 from J, leaving 6 bases between them. Germline V lookup: CDR1 PRHDT, CDR2 FYEKMQ (reference sequence). The length of the CDR3 is 14 residues.

This chain links TRBV9 with TRBJ2-7; 8 bases agree with TRBD2. J lost 6 bases, V lost 0 bases, and 2 bases had no gene match. Per germline, CDR1 SGDLS and CDR2 YYNGEE. This CDR3 contains 13 residues. Here the CDR3 reads CASSVVAGSEQYV. CDR3 DNA: TGTGCCAGCAGCGTAGTAGCGGGGAGCGAGCAGTACGTC.

This clonotype was picked up many times. J is TRBJ2-7 and V is TRBV7-2; no reliable D call. CDR3 length equals 13 residues. V was cut by 6 bases and J by 6 bases, with 15 bases left in between. Germline lookup yields CDR1 SGHTA and CDR2 FQGNSA. In DNA, the CDR3 is TGTGCCAGCAGTGAAGGCCCCCTTTCCGAGCAGTACGTC. It translates to CASSEGPLSEQYV.

The table lists this clonotype with a few counts. The gene calls are TRBV27 and TRBJ1-6; D is undetermined. CDR3 size: 14 residues. Looked up from germline, CDR1 is MNHEY and CDR2 is SMNVEV (reference sequence). The germline V and J ends were trimmed by 5 bases and 10 bases, with 15 bases remaining between them. The CDR3 bases are TGTGCCAGCAGTACCGGTAGTATCGACTCACCCCTCCACTTT. Translation gives CASSTGSIDSPLHF.

The gene calls are TRBV25-1 and TRBJ2-4; 7 nucleotides match TRBD1. V was clipped by 4 bases and J by 8 bases; unmatched bases: 8. From germline, CDR1 is MGHDK and CDR2 SYGVNS. This CDR3 has 14 amino acids. This CDR3 reads CASSAGTERDIQYF. The DNA of the CDR3 is TGTGCCAGCAGTGCCGGGACAGAAAGAGACATTCAGTACTTC.

In its sample, this clonotype was seen a few times. The genes are TRBV9 and TRBJ1-6; TRBD1 might be the D (5 bases). CDR1 SGDLS and CDR2 YYNGEE come from the germline V gene. The CDR3 sequence is 15 residues long. V was clipped by 7 bases and J by 5 bases, with 16 bases between them. The CDR3 reads CASGHGTDNNSPLHF. CDR3 coding DNA: TGTGCCAGCGGCCACGGGACCGATAATAATTCACCCCTCCACTTT.